The sequence of this T cell receptor (beta chain) was determined in a study of CD8 T cells in ankylosing spondylitis. The CDR3 runs to 16 residues. CDR1 and CDR2 (germline): KGHDR, SFDVKD. The V gene lost 5 bases and the J gene lost 5 bases, with 18 bases spanning the gap. In TCRdb, the 5' RACE reads were re-called with MiXCR into one record per CDR3 protein. The data contain 150,000 to 200,000 distinct CDR3 sequences, approximately 12% of them singletons. This clonotype was seen ten or more times. The source is a female donor with ankylosing spondylitis or in good health (not recorded which). The rearrangement joins TRBV24-1 to TRBJ2-1; perhaps TRBD1 as D (6 bases). Source material: blood, either unsorted or a sorted T cell fraction (not recorded which). The CDR3 loop is CATSGPSDRNDNEQFF. In DNA, the CDR3 is TGTGCCACCAGTGGTCCCTCCGACAGGAATGACAATGAGCAGTTCTTC.